This T cell receptor (beta chain) was recovered during a study of a mutant IDH1 vaccine in newly diagnosed glioma. Study as a whole: Previous treatment comprised radiotherapy, temozolomide, or both, mostly both.

About this clone: Its matching antigen is unknown.

TCRdb's table, derived via immunoSEQ multiplex PCR, lists solely in-frame clones and lacks some. The sample yields 40,000 to 55,000 clones, roughly four fifths seen once. Germline V gives CDR1 SNHLY, CDR2 FYNNEI. The CDR3 consists of 14 residues. V shed 5 bases and J shed 2 bases, with 10 bases lying between them. Time point of the sample: week 35, safety follow-up. The investigators gave 300 ug of mutant IDH1 20-mer peptide in each vaccine dose, together with topical imiquimod. Material: PBMCs, obtained from a glioma patient whose treatment included an IDH1 peptide vaccine. The TCR comes from a man in his forties or fifties with glioma. The rearrangement uses TRBV2 and TRBJ2-1; possibly TRBD2 for D (5 bases). CDR3 residues: CASSQTGTYNEQFF. The CDR3 DNA sequence: TGTGCCAGCAGTCAAACCGGGACCTACAATGAGCAGTTCTTC. The full variable domain, with the rest looked up from reference TRBV2 and TRBJ2-1, is EPEVTQTPSHQVTQMGQEVILRCVPISNHLYFYWYRQILGQKVEFLVSFYNNEISEKSEIFDDQFSVERPDGSNFTLKIRSTKLEDSAMYFCASSQTGTYNEQFFGPGTRLTVL.